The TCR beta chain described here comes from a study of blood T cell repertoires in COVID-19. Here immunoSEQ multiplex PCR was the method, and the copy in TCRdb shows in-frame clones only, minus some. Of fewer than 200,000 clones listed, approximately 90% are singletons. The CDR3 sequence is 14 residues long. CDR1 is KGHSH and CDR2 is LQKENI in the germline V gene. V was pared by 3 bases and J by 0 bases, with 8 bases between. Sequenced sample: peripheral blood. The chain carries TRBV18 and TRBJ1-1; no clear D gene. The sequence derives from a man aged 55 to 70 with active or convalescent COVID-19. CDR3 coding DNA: TGTGCCAGCTCACCGCTAGAGTTGAACACTGAAGCTTTCTTT. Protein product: CASSPLELNTEAFF.